The present entry profiles one T cell receptor beta chain with its context. Time point specified: healthy volunteer bleed at 2 weeks. RNA extraction used unfractionated whole blood as the source of total RNA. Within the library, unique molecular identifiers were attached to each individual cDNA molecule. TCRdb reanalysed the RACE reads using MiXCR and keeps one entry per CDR3 protein. The data show about 45,000 distinct CDR3 sequences, with about 4.1% seen just once and approximately 6.3% held by the top ten. These data are taken from a study of human T cells and chemical hapten exposure. The source of this sequence is a human donor in good health. Some clones in this sample may be carry-over from other donors' samples. What was sequenced was whole blood.

The CDR3 region has the DNA TGTGCCATCAGCCCGACAGAAACCTACGAGCAGTACTTC. It translates to CAISPTETYEQYF. The chain couples TRBV10-3 to TRBJ2-7; tentatively, D is TRBD1 (5 bases). CDR1 is ENHRY and CDR2 is SYGVKD in the germline V gene. The ends were cut back, 6 bases at V and 2 bases at J, with 11 bases in the middle. The CDR3 is 13 residues long.